Below are 32 T cell receptor beta chains sequenced from a single sample in a study of blood T cell repertoires in COVID-19 (TCRdb year 2020). Library preparation used the immunoSEQ multiplex PCR assay. This immuneACCESS table, as held by TCRdb, lists in-frame sequences with V and J called but not all clones. Of the missing ones, under half trace to an unresolved V gene in checked studies; the others have no known cause. Present in this sample are under 250,000 clones, roughly 88% of which were seen just once. The top ten constitute more than 25% of the sample. Sequences were obtained from peripheral blood. The receptors shown here come from a man aged 40-50 years with acute or convalescent COVID-19.

The genes are TRBV5-1 and TRBJ2-3, with a possible D match to TRBD1 (6 bases). The V end lost 6 bases, the J end lost 2 bases, and 13 bases lay between the germline ends. This CDR3 contains 14 residues. Per the germline V gene, CDR1 is SGHRS and CDR2 is YFSETQ. CDR3 residues: CASNSGHPTDTQYF. As DNA, the CDR3 is TGCGCCAGCAACTCGGGACACCCCACAGATACGCAGTATTTT.

The chain joins TRBV4-2 to TRBJ1-4, with 7 bases matching TRBD1. J was trimmed by 7 bases and V by 3 bases; bases with no gene match: 14. The germline V gene has CDR1 LGHNA and CDR2 YNFKEQ. The CDR3 loop spans 17 amino acids. CDR3: CASSQDLGLSGGEKLFF. The CDR3 DNA reads as TGTGCCAGCAGCCAGGACCTTGGTTTGTCAGGGGGTGAAAAACTGTTTTTT.

This clone has just one count. The chain links TRBV6-5 to TRBJ2-3, with 7 nucleotides matching TRBD1. The CDR3 spans 15 residues. After removal of 6 bases from V and 2 bases from J, the junction contained 8 bases not matched to a gene. Germline CDR1 reads MNHEY; CDR2 reads SVGAGI. The CDR3 DNA sequence: TGTGCCAGCAGGAGGGACAGCGAAGACACAGATACGCAGTATTTT. It codes for CASRRDSEDTDTQYF.

The chain is built from TRBV5-5 and TRBJ2-3, with D perhaps matching TRBD2 (5 bases). CDR1 is SGHKS and CDR2 is YYEKEE in the germline V gene (reference sequence). The CDR3 totals 14 residues. Between the trimmed V and J ends, which lost 4 bases and 5 bases, there was a span of 14 bases. Here the CDR3 reads CASSPEVRGDTQYF. CDR3 sequence (DNA): TGTGCCAGCAGCCCGGAGGTTAGAGGAGATACGCAGTATTTT.

This clone was observed once. The chain joins TRBV14 to TRBJ1-4; 7 nucleotides align to TRBD1. Germline trimming cut 0 bases from V and 10 bases from J; bases unmatched to any gene: 17. The CDR3 covers 18 residues. CDR1 and CDR2 (germline): SGHDN, FVKESK. CDR3 region: CASSQEQYRTGPRGKLFF. In DNA, the CDR3 is TGTGCCAGCAGCCAAGAACAATATCGGACAGGTCCAAGGGGAAAACTGTTTTTT.

The chain recombines TRBV30 with TRBJ2-1, with TRBD1 identical over 7 bases. Germline V gene lookup returns CDR1 GTSNPN and CDR2 SVGIG (reference sequence). With 3 bases clipped from V and 9 bases from J, the junction kept 5 bases outside the gene matches. This CDR3 contains 12 residues. The CDR3 DNA sequence: TGTGCCTGGAGCGCGACAGGGCTTGAGCAGTTCTTC. This encodes CAWSATGLEQFF.

The chain recombines TRBV19 with TRBJ1-2; D is unclear. The CDR3 length is 12 residues. V was trimmed by 5 bases and J by 2 bases, leaving 6 bases between them. Germline V gene data show CDR1 as LNHDA and CDR2 as SQIVND (reference sequence). The chain's CDR3 is CASSSENYGYTF. CDR3 coding DNA: TGTGCCAGTAGTTCCGAGAACTATGGCTACACCTTC.

The V gene is TRBV5-1, the J gene TRBJ2-5, with a weak D call TRBD2 (7 bases). The V gene's germline CDR1 is SGHRS and CDR2 YFSETQ. Trimming took off 7 bases at V and 5 bases at J, with 12 bases between the two ends. The CDR3 has 12 residues. CDR3 sequence (DNA): TGCGCCAGCGCGGGGGACATCGAGACCCAGTACTTC. This encodes CASAGDIETQYF.

The genes are TRBV6-5 and TRBJ2-1; TRBD2 agrees at 11 bases. The V segment lost 6 bases and the J segment 3 bases; nucleotides outside the gene matches: 4. Germline V gene lookup returns CDR1 MNHEY and CDR2 SVGAGI. The CDR3 spans 15 residues. CDR3 sequence (DNA): TGTGCCAGCAGAGAGGGACTAGCGGTCTACAATGAGCAGTTCTTC. Translation: CASREGLAVYNEQFF.

The chain uses TRBV19 and TRBJ1-5; D call uncertain. Per the germline V gene, CDR1 is LNHDA and CDR2 is SQIVND (reference sequence). The germline V and J ends were trimmed by 6 bases and 4 bases, with 7 bases remaining between them. The length of the CDR3 is 12 residues. The CDR3 loop reads CASRIQNQPQHF. CDR3 nucleotide sequence: TGTGCCAGTAGGATACAAAATCAGCCCCAGCATTTT.

The chain carries TRBV6-6 and TRBJ2-7; a possible D gene is TRBD1 (6 bases). V shed 6 bases and J shed 5 bases, with 11 bases lying between them. The CDR3 spans 12 residues. Germline CDR1 is MNHNY and CDR2 is SVGAGI (reference sequence). The CDR3 spells CASSHTGNEQYF. CDR3 sequence (DNA): TGTGCCAGCAGCCACACAGGGAACGAGCAGTACTTC.

The gene calls are TRBV7-2 and TRBJ2-7; 9 positions agree with TRBD2. V lost 2 bases to trimming and J lost 0 bases; unmatched junction nucleotides: 8. Germline CDR1 SGHTA, CDR2 FQGNSA. This CDR3 contains 17 residues. The CDR3 region is CASSLTWAGGTSYEQYF. CDR3 in DNA: TGTGCCAGCAGCTTAACGTGGGCGGGAGGGACCTCCTACGAGCAGTACTTC.

The count of this clone is one. The V gene is TRBV25-1, the J gene TRBJ2-5, with D uncertain. CDR1 is MGHDK, CDR2 SYGVNS, per germline. V lost 6 bases to trimming and J lost 2 bases, with 19 bases between them. The CDR3 is 16 residues long. Written as DNA, the CDR3 is TGTGCCAGCAGCCCCACGGGTAAAAGTGGGCAAGAGACCCAGTACTTC. It is translated as CASSPTGKSGQETQYF.

The chain joins TRBV5-1 to TRBJ1-2; the match to TRBD1 covers 10 bases. The germline V gene has CDR1 SGHRS and CDR2 YFSETQ. Trimming removed 4 bases from V and 7 bases from J; junction bases left unmatched: 7. The CDR3 totals 14 residues. CDR3 bases: TGCGCCAGCAGCGTCAGACAGGGGGCGTCTGGCTACACCTTC. The encoded protein is CASSVRQGASGYTF.

This clone was picked up a small number of times. Different DNA sequences within this sample yield the same CDR3. This chain connects TRBV5-1 to TRBJ1-1; the D gene is possibly TRBD1 (5 bases). V lost 0 bases, J lost 4 bases, and 13 bases lay in between. Germline V gene sequence: CDR1 SGHRS, CDR2 YFSETQ. This CDR3 is built from 15 residues. This CDR3 is CASSLAGGLGTEAFF. The CDR3 bases are TGCGCCAGCAGCTTGGCCGGGGGTTTGGGCACTGAAGCTTTCTTT.

V usage is TRBV7-9 and J usage is TRBJ1-2; no reliable D call. There are 15 residues in the CDR3. Germline loops: CDR1 SEHNR, CDR2 FQNEAQ (reference sequence). Trimming stripped 5 bases from V and 4 bases from J, with 17 bases between. CDR3: CASSTSASLFYGYTF. As DNA, the CDR3 is TGTGCCAGCAGCACTAGTGCCTCGCTTTTCTATGGCTACACCTTC.

J is TRBJ1-4 and V is TRBV10-3; TRBD1 matches at 8 bases. Germline V gene data show CDR1 as ENHRY and CDR2 as SYGVKD. The V gene end was trimmed by 3 bases and the J gene end by 0 bases; junction bases not matched to a gene: 3. The CDR3 consists of 16 residues. The CDR3 DNA reads TGTGCCATCAGTGATTCGGACAGGGCAACTAATGAAAAACTGTTTTTT. It is translated as CAISDSDRATNEKLFF.

The J gene is TRBJ2-5, the V gene TRBV16; weak D call: TRBD2 (5 bases). V was trimmed by 6 bases and J by 2 bases, leaving 10 bases between them. There are 13 residues in the CDR3. Per germline, CDR1 KGHSY and CDR2 FQNENV. CDR3 DNA: TGTGCCAGCAGAAGAGGGAGACAAGAGACCCAGTACTTC. Protein: CASRRGRQETQYF.

This chain connects TRBV28 to TRBJ1-2, with 7 bases that match TRBD1. Germline CDR1 reads MDHEN; CDR2 reads SYDVKM. V was pared by 5 bases and J by 5 bases, with 5 bases of the junction left unmatched. CDR3 length: 13 residues. The CDR3 nucleotides read TGTGCCAGCAGTACAGGGGCCCCTTATGGCTACACCTTC. Translating it yields CASSTGAPYGYTF.

The chain is built from TRBV11-2 and TRBJ1-1; D is ambiguous. This CDR3 region has 14 residues. Germline CDR1 SGHAT, CDR2 FQNNGV. The V end was cut by 0 bases, the J end by 5 bases, with 10 bases between. CDR3 loop: CASSLERLATEAFF. In DNA form, the CDR3 reads TGTGCCAGCAGCTTAGAAAGACTTGCTACTGAAGCTTTCTTT.

The rearrangement joins TRBV5-4 to TRBJ2-2, with 10 bases that match TRBD2. The CDR3 consists of 15 residues. With V trimmed by 4 bases and J by 7 bases, 7 bases remained unmatched. CDR1 is SGHNT, CDR2 YYREEE, per germline (reference sequence). The CDR3 DNA sequence: TGTGCCAGCAGCCCAGCGGGAGGGCCCCTCGGGGAGCTGTTTTTT. It encodes CASSPAGGPLGELFF.

The chain uses TRBV19 and TRBJ1-1; D unresolved. CDR3 size: 14 residues. Germline V gene data show CDR1 as LNHDA and CDR2 as SQIVND (reference sequence). V lost 4 bases and J 0 bases, leaving 9 bases between the germline ends. CDR3 region: CASSSQMVNTEAFF. CDR3 coding DNA: TGTGCCAGTAGTAGCCAGATGGTGAACACTGAAGCTTTCTTT. The variable domain in full, with the rest retrieved from reference TRBV19 and TRBJ1-1, is DGGITQSPKYLFRKEGQNVTLSCEQNLNHDAMYWYRQDPGQGLRLIYYSQIVNDFQKGDIAEGYSVSREKKESFPLTVTSAQKNPTAFYLCASSSQMVNTEAFFGQGTRLTVV.

This chain connects TRBV19 to TRBJ1-3; the D gene is possibly TRBD1 (6 bases). The CDR3 consists of 13 residues. V was trimmed by 11 bases and J by 0 bases, leaving 11 bases between them. Germline CDR1 and CDR2: LNHDA and SQIVND (reference sequence). The CDR3 DNA is TGTGCCGGGGGCTCCTACTCTGGAAACACCATATATTTT. It encodes CAGGSYSGNTIYF.

The rearrangement links TRBV4-2 to TRBJ1-5; D gene uncertain. Trimming removed 1 base from V and 0 bases from J, with 16 bases in between. Germline V gene sequence: CDR1 LGHNA, CDR2 YNFKEQ. There are 18 residues in the CDR3. The CDR3 sequence: CASSQGLFGKYSNQPQHF. The DNA for the CDR3 is TGTGCCAGCAGCCAAGGACTGTTCGGAAAGTATAGCAATCAGCCCCAGCATTTT.

CDR3 residues: CATSRDKPEEEAFF. The CDR3 DNA is TGTGCCACCAGCAGAGATAAGCCAGAGGAAGAAGCTTTCTTT. This chain joins TRBV15 and TRBJ1-1, with D uncertain. The V end was cut by 0 bases, the J end by 8 bases, with 13 bases between. This CDR3 comprises 14 residues. CDR1 is LNHNV and CDR2 is YYDKDF in the germline V gene (reference sequence).

This chain links TRBV6-2 or TRBV6-3 with TRBJ1-5; possible D gene TRBD1, 5 bases. V shed 2 bases and J shed 7 bases, with 9 bases lying between them. The CDR3 consists of 13 residues. The germline gives CDR1 MNHEY, CDR2 SVGEGT. The CDR3 reads CASSYMGQQPQHF. CDR3 DNA sequence: TGTGCCAGCAGTTACATGGGGCAGCAGCCCCAGCATTTT.

The genes are TRBV4-2 and TRBJ2-3; 8 bases match TRBD2. Germline CDR1 reads LGHNA; CDR2 reads YNFKEQ. The CDR3 contains 16 residues. J was trimmed by 0 bases and V by 1 base; bases with no gene match: 3. This chain's CDR3 is CASSQATGGSTDTQYF. CDR3 coding DNA: TGTGCCAGCAGCCAAGCGACGGGAGGGAGCACAGATACGCAGTATTTT.

The CDR3 nucleotides are TGTGCCAGCAGCCGAGGTGGAGTCGGAAACTATGGCTACACCTTC. Its translation is CASSRGGVGNYGYTF. V gene TRBV3-1 (or the pseudogene TRBV3-2) combines with J gene TRBJ1-2, with no clear D. In germline, CDR1 is LGHDT, CDR2 YNNKEL (reference sequence). V was shortened by 4 bases and J by 2 bases, with 14 bases between the two germline ends. The CDR3 consists of 15 residues.

The genes are TRBV19 and TRBJ1-2; possible D gene TRBD1, 6 bases. The CDR3 covers 13 residues. V was trimmed by 8 bases and J by 3 bases, leaving 13 bases between them. Looked up from germline, CDR1 is LNHDA and CDR2 is SQIVND (reference sequence). The CDR3 nucleotides are TGTGCCAGTTCCGTGGGGGCAGACTATGGCTACACCTTC. Amino acids: CASSVGADYGYTF.

V is TRBV6-2 or TRBV6-3 and J is TRBJ1-5, with 9 bases lining up with TRBD1. J lost 2 bases, V lost 3 bases, and 5 bases had no gene match. The germline V gene has CDR1 MNHEY and CDR2 SVGEGT. There are 16 residues in the CDR3. CDR3 coding DNA: TGTGCCAGCAGTTATGGAACAGGGGGCCGCAATCAGCCCCAGCATTTT. Its protein is CASSYGTGGRNQPQHF.

The rearrangement uses TRBV28 and TRBJ2-5, with 12 bases lining up with TRBD2. V trimming: 5 bases; J trimming: 5 bases; junction bases outside the gene matches: 6. This CDR3 is 15 amino acids long. Germline-derived CDR1 and CDR2 are MDHEN and SYDVKM. CDR3 sequence (DNA): TGTGCCAGCAGTCAAAGGACTAGCGGGGCGGAGACCCAGTACTTC. Translated, it gives CASSQRTSGAETQYF.

This chain links TRBV12-3 or TRBV12-4 with TRBJ1-1, with D hard to call. The V end was cut by 4 bases, the J end by 1 base, with 7 bases between. This CDR3 has 13 residues. CDR3 DNA sequence: TGTGCCAGCAGTTGGGGAGAGAACACTGAAGCTTTCTTT. It is translated as CASSWGENTEAFF.